This TCR beta chain was recorded in a study of glioma-infiltrating T cells after dendritic cell vaccination (dated by TCRdb to 2015 to 2016). The study in broad terms: A cohort of about 15 glioblastoma patients from Phase I and II dendritic cell vaccination trials was included, of whom 9 were newly diagnosed and 6 had recurrent disease. Between 2003 and 2012, patients were given autologous tumor lysate-pulsed dendritic cell vaccination. The vaccine was prepared from monocyte-derived dendritic cells that were cultured for approximately seven days with IL-4 and GM-CSF and then pulsed overnight with autologous tumor lysate. Each patient got three intradermal injections of the dendritic cell vaccine, spaced at biweekly intervals, in the arm below the axilla. Tumor-infiltrating lymphocyte content was quantified and tumor and blood repertoires were compared in dendritic cell-vaccinated glioblastoma patients by deep sequencing of TCR beta CDR3 regions. Survival after dendritic cell vaccination was correlated with TCR sequencing metrics, including TIL content and tumor-blood repertoire overlap.

To note about this clone: What this receptor recognizes is not known. Base quality data are lacking; no much larger clone is found one base away. Other DNA sequences in the sample encode the same CDR3.

Trimming removed 6 bases from V and 5 bases from J; the gene matches leave 8 bases unexplained. Taken from the germline V gene, the CDR1 and CDR2 loops are SNHLY and FYNNEI. The CDR3, from cysteine to phenylalanine, totals 14 residues. CDR3 DNA is the only sequence kept; it has 42 bases, read in frame from the first base. Using the immunoSEQ assay, TCRB CDR3 regions were amplified from roughly 1.9 micrograms of genomic DNA, or from all available DNA when less than that was on hand. The multiplex PCR employed 60 forward primers targeting TCR V beta segments and 13 reverse primers targeting J beta segments. Synthetic control templates were spiked into each sample at limiting dilution to estimate reads per starting template. Sequencing produced 87 bp reads on the Illumina HiSeq System. As for the original processing: To remove PCR and sequencing errors, closely related sequences were merged with a nearest neighbor algorithm. TCR overlap was measured as the percentage of unique tumor TCR beta sequences that were also present in the peripheral blood of the same patient. TCRdb re-hosts the immuneACCESS table, in-frame sequences only. Its copies lack some clones; in the studies checked, an unresolved V gene accounts for under half of them, and the cause for the rest is not known. V and J calls and clone size are copied from that table; D and trimming were computed from the DNA. The sample data list about 36,000 clones, and approximately 80% of these were observed just once. 7.8% of the sample rests with the top ten.

Here is what the overall study found, with its caveats: After dendritic cell vaccination, a higher estimated pretreatment TIL content predicted longer time to progression and longer overall survival. The cohort was small and heterogeneous, and full blood and tumor sets were available for few patients, with initial-recurrent tumor pairs available for even fewer patients. The response model built on TCR overlap across three groups was characterized as speculative, with prospective validation still needed. No direct relationship between TCR clonality and survival was found, suggesting a diverse polyclonal response may matter.

Patients were selected for having adequate residual fresh-frozen tumor tissue and more than two years of available survival data. An isocitrate dehydrogenase mutation was not carried by any of the glioblastoma patients, although molecular status was otherwise variable. PBMC were collected before vaccination, two weeks after the third vaccination, and at tumor progression if progression occurred. Genomic DNA was extracted with the Qiagen DNeasy Blood extraction Kit. In this chain, TRBV2 is recombined with TRBJ1-1; 8 bases in the middle match TRBD1. The input for sequencing was blood, taken before dendritic cell vaccination. The TCR was taken from a human donor with glioblastoma. The DNA is as follows: TGTGCCAGCAGGGATGGACAGGGAGGAACTGAAGCTTTCTTT. It translates to CASRDGQGGTEAFF.